This T cell receptor beta chain was sequenced for a study of blood T cell repertoires in COVID-19. Study background: In each case, the material was cDNA or gDNA derived from T cells, B-cell-depleted T cells, or PBMCs.

Donors were grouped by their self-reported clinical history. Donors in Cohort 3 who had recovered were those with two negative PCRs, healthcare professional clearance, or resolution of their symptoms. Data came from immunoSEQ multiplex PCR; TCRdb stores just in-frame clones and leaves some out. The table lists under 150,000 clones, under 85% of them singletons. The CDR3 is made up of 12 amino acids. Trimming cost V 3 bases and J 2 bases, with 7 bases left between them. CDR1 and CDR2 from the germline V gene are SQVTM and ANQGSEA. The gene calls are TRBV29-1 and TRBJ1-2; a weak D match, TRBD1 (6 bases). Sequencing was done on a sample of PBMCs or T cells enriched from blood (not recorded which). The TCR originated in a man in his thirties or forties who had recovered from COVID-19. The CDR3 spells CSVERGNYGYTF. CDR3 nucleotide sequence: TGCAGCGTTGAGAGGGGGAACTATGGCTACACCTTC.